The 16 T cell receptor beta chains listed next were all sequenced from one sample in a study of blood T cells in healthy people across ages. Primers used in a second PCR of roughly 6 to 12 cycles were a sample-barcoded 5' primer and a J-beta primer mix. Using its own MiXCR run on the 5' RACE reads, TCRdb lists one record per CDR3 protein. The table has roughly 800,000 distinct CDR3 sequences, roughly 64% seen once; the top ten hold approximately 23%. The material sequenced was blood. The receptor set was obtained from a man under 40 in good health.

The V and J genes are TRBV20-1 and TRBJ2-7, with 7 bases identical to TRBD2. The germline CDR1 and CDR2 sequences are DFQATT and SNEGSKA (reference sequence). The CDR3 runs 15 residues. After removal of 3 bases from V and 0 bases from J, the junction contained 8 bases not matched to a gene. CDR3 region: CSARAGGSISYEQYF. CDR3 sequence (DNA): TGCAGTGCTAGGGCTGGCGGGAGCATCTCCTACGAGCAGTACTTC.

This sequence joins TRBV20-1 and TRBJ1-2; no clear D gene. Trimming took off 1 base at V and 2 bases at J, with 11 bases between the two ends. Germline lookup yields CDR1 DFQATT and CDR2 SNEGSKA (reference sequence). This CDR3 contains 14 residues. The CDR3 bases are TGCAGTGCTAGAGCGCCCGGACGGAACTATGGCTACACCTTC. Translation gives CSARAPGRNYGYTF.

V usage is TRBV5-1 and J usage is TRBJ1-4; D is possibly TRBD1 (5 bases). Per germline, CDR1 SGHRS and CDR2 YFSETQ. The CDR3 loop spans 13 amino acids. V was shortened by 7 bases and J by 8 bases, with 15 bases between the two germline ends. As DNA, the CDR3 is TGCGCCAGCTCACCGGGACGGGAAGAAAAACTGTTTTTT. Encoded protein: CASSPGREEKLFF.

This chain joins TRBV7-2 and TRBJ2-1; D is undetermined. The CDR3 extends over 14 amino acids. Deletions cut 7 bases from V and 3 bases from J, with 13 bases between. Germline values: CDR1 SGHTA, CDR2 FQGNSA. In DNA, the CDR3 is TGTGCCAGCAAAGAGCAATTGGGCTACAATGAGCAGTTCTTC. Its protein product is CASKEQLGYNEQFF.

A few counts support this clonotype. The chain employs TRBV20-1 and TRBJ2-1, with 8 nucleotides matching TRBD2. Germline V gives CDR1 DFQATT, CDR2 SNEGSKA (reference sequence). The CDR3 spans 18 residues. The junction had 23 bases not matched to a gene; V was cut back by 3 bases and J by 10 bases. The CDR3 region is CSASQLGGREGRPKEQFF. CDR3 coding DNA: TGCAGTGCTAGTCAGCTCGGGGGCCGGGAGGGGAGACCGAAGGAGCAGTTCTTC.

V and J are TRBV7-2 and TRBJ2-1; 9 nucleotides agree with TRBD2. J gave up 10 bases and V 4 bases, and 11 bases lay outside the gene matches. The CDR3 has 15 amino acids. Germline CDR1 and CDR2: SGHTA and FQGNSA. This CDR3 is CASSSGASGEEEQFF. The CDR3 DNA reads TGTGCCAGCAGCTCCGGGGCTAGCGGGGAGGAGGAGCAGTTCTTC.

The chain combines TRBV5-4 with TRBJ2-1; no definite D call. Germline assignment: CDR1 SGHNT and CDR2 YYREEE (reference sequence). The CDR3 is 16 residues long. V gave up 2 bases and J gave up 7 bases, with 19 bases separating them. The CDR3 sequence: CASSLPGPQPRNEQFF. Written as DNA, the CDR3 is TGTGCCAGCAGCTTACCCGGGCCCCAACCCAGAAATGAGCAGTTCTTC.

This sequence joins TRBV7-6 and TRBJ1-1; TRBD1 might be the D (6 bases). The V gene lost 1 base and the J gene lost 4 bases, with 7 bases spanning the gap. The length of the CDR3 is 13 residues. Looked up from germline, CDR1 is SGHVS and CDR2 is FNYEAQ. As DNA, the CDR3 is TGTGCCAGCAGCTTAGACAGGGCCACTGAAGCTTTCTTT. Residues: CASSLDRATEAFF. The whole variable domain, filled in from reference TRBV7-6 and TRBJ1-1, reads GAGVSQSPRYKVTKRGQDVALRCDPISGHVSLYWYRQALGQGPEFLTYFNYEAQQDKSGLPNDRFSAERPEGSISTLTIQRTEQRDSAMYRCASSLDRATEAFFGQGTRLTVV.

As to this clonotype: Sequence at one end of the junction differs from germline and may be a read error. J is TRBJ2-2 and V is TRBV10-3; D gene uncertain. The CDR3 spans 13 residues. Germline CDR1 and CDR2: ENHRY and SYGVKD. CDR3 coding DNA: TGTGCCATCAGTGAGTCGAAAACCGGGGAGCTGTTTTTT. This translates into CAISESKTGELFF.

This sequence joins TRBV30 and TRBJ2-5; D not certain. In germline, CDR1 is GTSNPN, CDR2 SVGIG (reference sequence). CDR3 length equals 13 residues. Trimming removed 2 bases from V and 11 bases from J, with 18 bases in between. The CDR3 DNA sequence: TGTGCCTGGAGTATAGAGTACATACTGGAGCAGTACTTC. This codes for CAWSIEYILEQYF.

CDR3 sequence reads: CASSLGTSRRYNEQFF. CDR3 nucleotides: TGTGCCAGCAGTCTGGGGACTAGCAGAAGATACAATGAGCAGTTCTTC. V and J are TRBV27 and TRBJ2-1; 9 nucleotides line up with TRBD2. The CDR3 is made up of 16 amino acids. The junction had 9 bases not matched to a gene; V was cut back by 5 bases and J by 4 bases. CDR1 is MNHEY, CDR2 SMNVEV, per germline (reference sequence).

The chain links TRBV20-1 to TRBJ1-6; D possibly corresponds to TRBD1 (5 bases). The CDR3 sequence is 14 residues long. The germline gives CDR1 DFQATT, CDR2 SNEGSKA (reference sequence). Trimming took off 3 bases at V and 9 bases at J, with 15 bases between the two ends. CDR3 in amino acids: CSASGALGISPLHF. The CDR3 DNA is TGCAGTGCTAGCGGGGCGTTGGGTATTTCACCCCTCCACTTT.

This chain links TRBV29-1 with TRBJ1-1; maybe TRBD1 (5 bases). The germline gives CDR1 SQVTM, CDR2 ANQGSEA. The ends were cut back, 6 bases at V and 1 base at J, with 12 bases in the middle. The CDR3 totals 13 residues. The CDR3 coding sequence is TGCAGCGTCGGGCCACAGGAGAACACTGAAGCTTTCTTT. It is translated as CSVGPQENTEAFF.

This chain joins TRBV19 and TRBJ1-1; unclear D gene. The CDR3 runs 13 residues. Per the germline V gene, CDR1 is LNHDA and CDR2 is SQIVND (reference sequence). V lost 8 bases, J lost 5 bases, and 15 bases lay in between. The CDR3 region has the DNA TGTGCCAGTTCACCTTGGAGTGGAACTGAAGCTTTCTTT. Protein sequence: CASSPWSGTEAFF.

The chain combines TRBV20-1 with TRBJ2-1, with TRBD2 identical over 11 bases. Germline V lookup: CDR1 DFQATT, CDR2 SNEGSKA (reference sequence). This CDR3 has 16 amino acids. The J segment lost 3 bases and the V segment lost 5 bases, leaving 9 bases of the junction unmatched. This chain's CDR3 is CSALSILAGGYNEQFF. CDR3 coding DNA: TGCAGTGCTCTTTCGATCCTAGCGGGGGGCTACAATGAGCAGTTCTTC.

CDR3 nucleotides: TGTGCCAGCAGCCAAGAGGTGGGGGTCTCCTATGGCTACACCTTC. Its translation is CASSQEVGVSYGYTF. V gene TRBV3-1 combines with J gene TRBJ1-2; maybe TRBD1 (5 bases). The germline V gene has CDR1 LGHDT and CDR2 YNNKEL (reference sequence). CDR3 length: 15 amino acids. V was shortened by 0 bases and J by 4 bases, with 12 bases between the two germline ends.